The next 8 T cell receptor beta chains were all read from a single sample in a study of cytomegalovirus exposure and HLA in healthy donors. The PCR had 60 Vbeta and 13 Jbeta primers. Assay: immunoSEQ multiplex PCR; the TCRdb copy retains only in-frame clones and omits some. The sample lists hundreds of thousands of clones, 70% to 80% seen once, with roughly a sixth in the top ten. Sequencing was carried out using PBMCs. These receptors all stem from a man aged 40-49 years in good health and CMV-seronegative.

CDR3: CASSLSGRTDTQYF. CDR3 bases: TGTGCCAGCAGTTTATCGGGCAGGACAGATACGCAGTATTTT. This chain links TRBV27 with TRBJ2-3; D is ambiguous. This CDR3 is built from 14 residues. From germline, CDR1 is MNHEY and CDR2 SMNVEV (reference sequence). Trimming took 0 bases from V and 3 from J, leaving 7 bases between them.

CDR3 protein: CASSRQGDTEAFF. For the CDR3, the DNA is TGTGCCAGCAGTAGACAGGGTGACACTGAAGCTTTCTTT. The chain joins TRBV2 to TRBJ1-1, with 7 nucleotides matching TRBD1. The ends lost 5 bases at V and 3 bases at J; junction bases unmatched: 3. CDR1 is SNHLY and CDR2 is FYNNEI in the germline V gene. The CDR3 totals 13 residues.

The chain recombines TRBV7-9 with TRBJ2-4, with 9 positions matching TRBD1. Germline V gene lookup returns CDR1 SEHNR and CDR2 FQNEAQ (reference sequence). This CDR3 contains 16 residues. V gave up 5 bases and J gave up 8 bases; unmatched junction bases: 13. DNA of the CDR3: TGTGCCAGCAGCCCGGGACAGGGCTCACGAGGGGACATTCAGTACTTC. It specifies CASSPGQGSRGDIQYF.

This clone was seen more than once but under ten times. The chain couples TRBV6-6 to TRBJ2-1, with 14 positions matching TRBD2. Germline CDR1 reads MNHNY; CDR2 reads SVGAGI (reference sequence). With 6 bases clipped from V and 10 bases from J, the junction kept 8 bases outside the gene matches. CDR3 length: 15 residues. The CDR3 protein is CASSIGLAGGPEQFF. The CDR3, as DNA: TGTGCCAGCAGCATTGGACTAGCGGGGGGCCCCGAGCAGTTCTTC.

The CDR3 DNA reads TGCGCCAGCAGCCAAGTGGCCAGGGTTTTCGCTAACTATGGCTACACCTTC. It encodes CASSQVARVFANYGYTF. The V gene is TRBV4-3, the J gene TRBJ1-2, with D possibly matching TRBD1 (5 bases). Trimming left V 1 base short and J 0 bases short, with 15 bases between. CDR3 length: 17 amino acids. Germline V lookup: CDR1 LGHNA, CDR2 YSLEER.

The chain combines TRBV6-5 with TRBJ2-2; 9 bases agree with TRBD1. The germline V gene encodes CDR1 MNHEY and CDR2 SVGAGI. The length of the CDR3 is 15 residues. Losses at the gene ends were 0 bases for V and 6 bases for J; bases not matched to a gene: 2. The CDR3 spells CASSYSGTGSGELFF. The CDR3, as DNA: TGTGCCAGCAGTTACTCGGGGACAGGGTCCGGGGAGCTGTTTTTT.

The J gene is TRBJ2-6, the V gene TRBV27; D ambiguous. Looked up from germline, CDR1 is MNHEY and CDR2 is SMNVEV (reference sequence). Trimming removed 4 bases at V and 4 bases at J, with 8 bases between. CDR3 length: 14 residues. The CDR3 protein is CASSSHGGANVLTF. The CDR3 bases are TGTGCCAGCAGTTCCCACGGGGGGGCCAACGTCCTGACTTTC. The full variable domain, rest sourced from reference TRBV27 and TRBJ2-6, is EAQVTQNPRYLITVTGKKLTVTCSQNMNHEYMSWYRQDPGLGLRQIYYSMNVEVTDKGDVPEGYKVSRKEKRNFPLILESPSPNQTSLYFCASSSHGGANVLTFGAGSRLTVL.

J is TRBJ2-1 and V is TRBV5-1, with TRBD1 matching over 8 bases. CDR3 length: 14 residues. J was trimmed by 8 bases and V by 4 bases; bases with no gene match: 8. CDR1 and CDR2 from the germline V gene are SGHRS and YFSETQ. DNA of the CDR3: TGCGCCAGCAGCCTCGAGGCAGGGGGCGATGAGCAGTTCTTC. This sequence encodes CASSLEAGGDEQFF.